This T cell receptor beta chain was obtained from a study of CD8 T cells in Susac syndrome. Study conclusions and caveats: An acknowledgment was made by the study that its TCR sequencing and HLA analysis involved relatively few individuals.

The authors reverse transcribed roughly 0.5 to 1 ug RNA with random hexamers. Amplification of the TCR beta CDR3 was carried out by immunoSEQ multiplex PCR, which spanned a total of 54 Vbeta and 13 Jbeta segments. MiXCR was run by TCRdb on the immunoSEQ multiplex PCR reads, yielding one entry per CDR3 protein. The sample consists of around 300,000 distinct CDR3 sequences, approximately 90% of them appearing once. This clonotype was counted between two and nine times. The target antigen is unknown. The sequenced target, TCR beta, came from blood CD8+ and CD4+ T cells. The CD8+ and CD4+ T cells were negatively isolated, with the TEMRA cells enriched by FACS. V lost 1 base to trimming and J lost 2 bases, with 15 bases between them. CDR1 is MGHRA and CDR2 is YSYEKL in the germline V gene. The CDR3 sequence is 16 residues long.

The gene calls are TRBV4-1 and TRBJ2-7; D might be TRBD1 (6 bases). The sequencing input was CD8+ T cells from PBMCs. This sequence was found in a human donor with multiple sclerosis. CDR3 residues: CASSQAGTRVTYEQYF. The DNA for the CDR3 is TGCGCCAGCAGCCAAGCGGGGACACGAGTGACCTACGAGCAGTACTTC.